This paragraph covers one T cell receptor (beta chain) sequence. Assay: immunoSEQ multiplex PCR; the TCRdb copy retains only in-frame clones and omits some. The sample has fewer than 55,000 clones; less than 85% are singletons. These data originate in a study of identifying expanded T cells in peripheral blood. CDR3 length: 19 amino acids. CDR1 SGHNT and CDR2 YENEEA come from the germline V gene. J was trimmed by 0 bases and V by 0 bases; bases with no gene match: 11. The sequencing input was blood. The TCR was taken from a person aged 18 to 75 in good health. The V gene is TRBV11-3, the J gene TRBJ2-5; 9 bases match TRBD2. The CDR3: CASSLDDGLAGSNQETQYF. The CDR3 DNA reads TGTGCCAGCAGCTTAGATGATGGGCTAGCGGGAAGTAACCAAGAGACCCAGTACTTC. The variable domain in full, completed from reference TRBV11-3 and TRBJ2-5, reads EAGVVQSPRYKIIEKKQPVAFWCNPISGHNTLYWYLQNLGQGPELLIRYENEEAVDDSQLPKDRFSAERLKGVDSTLKIQPAELGDSAVYLCASSLDDGLAGSNQETQYFGPGTRLLVL.